The next 4 T cell receptor beta chains were all read from a single sample in a study of shared T cell receptors in the human thymus. Profiled with immunoSEQ multiplex PCR; TCRdb holds only in-frame clones, not every one. Among some 720,000 clones, approximately 88% were seen once, and the ten largest hold around 0.01%. The data were also submitted as part of a second study, on human thymus T cells.

Specimen: thymocytes. The source is a boy younger than two with a congenital heart defect.

The chain is built from TRBV7-6 and TRBJ2-7; 10 positions match TRBD1. The germline V gene encodes CDR1 SGHVS and CDR2 FNYEAQ. V was clipped by 4 bases and J by 5 bases; unmatched bases: 11. This CDR3 comprises 16 residues. This CDR3 reads CASSYPSGQGIDEQYF. CDR3 DNA: TGTGCCAGCAGCTACCCGTCGGGACAGGGGATCGACGAGCAGTACTTC.

This sequence joins TRBV2 and TRBJ2-1; the match to TRBD2 covers 7 bases. The CDR3 consists of 12 residues. The germline CDR1 and CDR2 sequences are SNHLY and FYNNEI. V gave up 9 bases and J gave up 10 bases; unmatched junction bases: 9. The CDR3 loop reads CARGEGGSEQFF. The CDR3 DNA reads as TGTGCCAGAGGGGAGGGTGGGTCGGAGCAGTTCTTC.

V is TRBV27 and J is TRBJ1-2, with unresolved D. The germline CDR1 and CDR2 sequences are MNHEY and SMNVEV (reference sequence). The CDR3 loop spans 15 amino acids. Trimming removed 10 bases from V and 2 bases from J, with 20 bases in between. The CDR3 DNA sequence: TGTGCCACCAACACCCACCTCGCAGGAAACTATGGCTACACCTTC. Its protein product is CATNTHLAGNYGYTF.

This clone was seen a handful of times. The rearrangement joins TRBV28 to TRBJ1-3, with 7 positions matching TRBD1. In germline, CDR1 is MDHEN, CDR2 SYDVKM. CDR3 size: 14 residues. J gave up 0 bases and V 8 bases, and 4 bases lay outside the gene matches. The CDR3 sequence is CASGTGVSGNTIYF. The CDR3 DNA is TGTGCCAGCGGAACAGGGGTCTCTGGAAACACCATATATTTT.